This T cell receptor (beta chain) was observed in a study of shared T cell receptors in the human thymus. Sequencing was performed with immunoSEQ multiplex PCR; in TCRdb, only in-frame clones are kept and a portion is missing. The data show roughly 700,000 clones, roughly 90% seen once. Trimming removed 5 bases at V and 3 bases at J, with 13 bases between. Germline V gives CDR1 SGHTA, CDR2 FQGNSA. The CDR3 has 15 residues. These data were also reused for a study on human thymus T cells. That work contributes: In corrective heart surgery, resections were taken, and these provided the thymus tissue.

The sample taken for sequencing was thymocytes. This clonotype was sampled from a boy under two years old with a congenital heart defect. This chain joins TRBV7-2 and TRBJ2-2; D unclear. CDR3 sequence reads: CASSLLSRDTGELFF. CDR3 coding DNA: TGTGCCAGCAGCCTCCTGAGTCGGGACACCGGGGAGCTGTTTTTT.